The 5 T cell receptor beta chains in this list originate from one sample, sequenced in a study of neurological immune-mediated disorders. TCRdb re-called the 5' RACE reads through MiXCR, storing one row per CDR3 protein. The sample records some 95,000 distinct CDR3 sequences, around 3.4% being singletons. Sequencing was carried out using PBMCs. The receptors stem from a woman aged 18 to 35 with multiple sclerosis.

This clonotype was detected many times. The chain recombines TRBV7-9 with TRBJ2-5; D is possibly TRBD2 (5 bases). Trimming pared 10 bases from V and 4 bases from J, leaving 7 bases between. The CDR3 loop spans 10 amino acids. Per the germline V gene, CDR1 is SEHNR and CDR2 is FQNEAQ (reference sequence). The CDR3 loop reads CAKEAETQYF. Here the CDR3 DNA reads TGTGCCAAGGAGGCAGAGACCCAGTACTTC. Together with reference TRBV7-9 and TRBJ2-5, the CDR3 gives the full variable domain: DTGVSQNPRHKITKRGQNVTFRCDPISEHNRLYWYRQTLGQGPEFLTYFQNEAQLEKSRLLSDRFSAERPKGSFSTLEIQRTEQGDSAMYLCAKEAETQYFGPGTRLLVL.

The sample holds many counts of this clonotype. The rearrangement links TRBV7-2 to TRBJ1-2, with no clear D. Trimming pared 1 base from V and 3 bases from J, leaving 9 bases between. The CDR3 is 14 amino acids. Germline values: CDR1 SGHTA, CDR2 FQGNSA. For the CDR3, the DNA is TGTGCCAGCAGCTTAGATGGCAGCTACTATGGCTACACCTTC. Translated: CASSLDGSYYGYTF.

This clonotype was detected many times. The chain combines TRBV6-2 or TRBV6-3 with TRBJ1-5; tentatively, D is TRBD1 (5 bases). Trimming took 6 bases from V and 5 from J, leaving 20 bases between them. CDR1 and CDR2 (germline): MNHEY, SVGEGT. CDR3 length: 16 amino acids. CDR3 DNA: TGTGCCAGCAGCCCCGGTTTGGGAGGGGCCGATCAGCCCCAGCATTTT. This sequence encodes CASSPGLGGADQPQHF.

This clonotype was recorded many times. V is TRBV20-1 and J is TRBJ2-3; D tentatively fits TRBD1 or TRBD2 (6 bases each). This CDR3 comprises 15 residues. Germline V gives CDR1 DFQATT, CDR2 SNEGSKA (reference sequence). Deletions cut 5 bases from V and 0 bases from J, with 15 bases between. The CDR3 here is CSAAGTRLSTDTQYF. DNA of the CDR3: TGCAGTGCTGCGGGGACACGGCTGAGCACAGATACGCAGTATTTT.

This clonotype was detected only a few times. DNA of the CDR3: TGTGCCAGCAGCTTCTGGCAGAACGATCAGCCCCAGCATTTT. It encodes CASSFWQNDQPQHF. The rearrangement joins TRBV5-6 to TRBJ1-5, with D unresolved. Germline values: CDR1 SGHDT, CDR2 YYEEEE. This CDR3 spans 14 amino acids. Trimming removed 2 bases from V and 5 bases from J, with 11 bases in between.